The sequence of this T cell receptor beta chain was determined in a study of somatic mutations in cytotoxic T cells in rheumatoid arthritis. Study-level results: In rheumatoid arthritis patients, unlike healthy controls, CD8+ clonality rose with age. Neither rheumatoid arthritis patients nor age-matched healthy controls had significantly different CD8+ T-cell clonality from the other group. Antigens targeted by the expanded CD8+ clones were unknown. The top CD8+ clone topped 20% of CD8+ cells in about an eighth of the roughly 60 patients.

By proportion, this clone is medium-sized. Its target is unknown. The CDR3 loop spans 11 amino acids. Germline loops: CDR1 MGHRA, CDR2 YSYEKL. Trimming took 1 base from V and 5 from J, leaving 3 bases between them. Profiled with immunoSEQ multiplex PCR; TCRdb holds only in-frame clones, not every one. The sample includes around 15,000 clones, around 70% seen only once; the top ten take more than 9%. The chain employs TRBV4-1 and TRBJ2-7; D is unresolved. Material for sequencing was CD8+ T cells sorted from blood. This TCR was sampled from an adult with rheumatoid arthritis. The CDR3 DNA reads TGCGCCAGCAGCCAAGGGAACGAGCAGTACTTC. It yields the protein CASSQGNEQYF.